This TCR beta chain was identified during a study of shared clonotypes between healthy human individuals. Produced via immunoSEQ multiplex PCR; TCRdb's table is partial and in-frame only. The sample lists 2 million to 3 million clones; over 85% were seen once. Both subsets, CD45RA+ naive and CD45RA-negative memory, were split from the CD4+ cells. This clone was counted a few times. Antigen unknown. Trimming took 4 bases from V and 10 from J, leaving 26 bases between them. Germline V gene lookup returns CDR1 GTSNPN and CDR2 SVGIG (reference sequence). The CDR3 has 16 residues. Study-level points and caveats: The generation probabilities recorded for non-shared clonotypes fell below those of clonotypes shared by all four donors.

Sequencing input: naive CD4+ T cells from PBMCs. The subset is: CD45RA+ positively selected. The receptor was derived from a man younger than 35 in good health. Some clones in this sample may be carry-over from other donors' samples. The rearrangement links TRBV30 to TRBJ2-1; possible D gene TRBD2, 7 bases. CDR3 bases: TGTGCCTGGAATAAACGGGGGGCGGAGGGTTATCTGGAGCAGTTCTTC. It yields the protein CAWNKRGAEGYLEQFF.